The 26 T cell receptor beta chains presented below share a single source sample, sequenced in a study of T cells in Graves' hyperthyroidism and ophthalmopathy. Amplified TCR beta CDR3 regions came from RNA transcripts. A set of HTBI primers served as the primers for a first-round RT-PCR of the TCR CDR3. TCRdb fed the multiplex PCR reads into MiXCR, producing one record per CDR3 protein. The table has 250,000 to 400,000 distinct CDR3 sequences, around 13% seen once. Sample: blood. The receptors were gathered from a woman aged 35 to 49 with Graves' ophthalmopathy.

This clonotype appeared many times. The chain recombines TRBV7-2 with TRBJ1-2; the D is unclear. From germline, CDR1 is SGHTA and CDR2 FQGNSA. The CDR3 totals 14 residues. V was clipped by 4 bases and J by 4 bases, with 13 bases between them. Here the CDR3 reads CASSSLAGGYGYTF. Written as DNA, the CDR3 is TGTGCCAGCAGCTCCTTGGCCGGAGGCTATGGCTACACCTTC.

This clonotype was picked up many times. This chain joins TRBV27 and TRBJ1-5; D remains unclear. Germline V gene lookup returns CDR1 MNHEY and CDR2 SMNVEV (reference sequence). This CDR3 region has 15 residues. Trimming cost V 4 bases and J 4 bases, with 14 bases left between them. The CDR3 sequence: CASSYRTGSNQPQHF. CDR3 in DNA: TGTGCCAGCAGTTATCGTACGGGATCAAATCAGCCCCAGCATTTT.

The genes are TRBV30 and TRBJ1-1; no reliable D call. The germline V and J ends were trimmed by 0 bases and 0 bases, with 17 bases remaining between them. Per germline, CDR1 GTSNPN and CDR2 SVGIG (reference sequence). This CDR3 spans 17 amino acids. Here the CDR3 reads CAWSVQGLRALNTEAFF. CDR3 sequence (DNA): TGTGCCTGGAGTGTACAAGGCTTGAGAGCCTTGAACACTGAAGCTTTCTTT.

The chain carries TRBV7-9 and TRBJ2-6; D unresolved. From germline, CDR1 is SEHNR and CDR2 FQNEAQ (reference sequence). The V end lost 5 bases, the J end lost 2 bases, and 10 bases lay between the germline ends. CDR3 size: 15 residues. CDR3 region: CASSELIAGANVLTF. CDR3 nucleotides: TGTGCCAGCAGCGAGTTAATTGCTGGGGCCAACGTCCTGACTTTC. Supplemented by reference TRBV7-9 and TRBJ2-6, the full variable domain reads DTGVSQNPRHKITKRGQNVTFRCDPISEHNRLYWYRQTLGQGPEFLTYFQNEAQLEKSRLLSDRFSAERPKGSFSTLEIQRTEQGDSAMYLCASSELIAGANVLTFGAGSRLTVL.

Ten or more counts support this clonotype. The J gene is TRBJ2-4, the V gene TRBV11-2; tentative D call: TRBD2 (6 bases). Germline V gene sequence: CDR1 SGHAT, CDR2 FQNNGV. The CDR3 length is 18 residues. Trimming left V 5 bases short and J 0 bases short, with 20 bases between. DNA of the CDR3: TGTGCCAGCAGCCCGTGGGACTCGCGGGACGTAGCCAAAAACATTCAGTACTTC. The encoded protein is CASSPWDSRDVAKNIQYF.

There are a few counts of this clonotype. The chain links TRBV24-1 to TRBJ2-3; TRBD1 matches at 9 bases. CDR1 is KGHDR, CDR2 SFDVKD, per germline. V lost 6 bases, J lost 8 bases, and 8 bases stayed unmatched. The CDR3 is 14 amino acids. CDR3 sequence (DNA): TGTGCCACCAGTCCCCCTGGGGGACAGGGTACGCAGTATTTT. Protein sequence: CATSPPGGQGTQYF.

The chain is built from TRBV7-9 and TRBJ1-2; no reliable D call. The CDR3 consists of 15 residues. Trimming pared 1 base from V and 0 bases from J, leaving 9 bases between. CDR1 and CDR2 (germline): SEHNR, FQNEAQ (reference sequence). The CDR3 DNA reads TGTGCCAGCAGCTTAGACAACAGAGCTAACTATGGCTACACCTTC. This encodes CASSLDNRANYGYTF.

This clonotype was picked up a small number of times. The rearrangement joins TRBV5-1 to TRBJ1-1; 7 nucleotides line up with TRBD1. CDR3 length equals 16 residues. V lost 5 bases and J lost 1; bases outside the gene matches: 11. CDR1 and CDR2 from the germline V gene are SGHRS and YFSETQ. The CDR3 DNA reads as TGCGCCAGCAGACCGCGGACAGGCTCGGGGAACACTGAAGCTTTCTTT. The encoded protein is CASRPRTGSGNTEAFF.

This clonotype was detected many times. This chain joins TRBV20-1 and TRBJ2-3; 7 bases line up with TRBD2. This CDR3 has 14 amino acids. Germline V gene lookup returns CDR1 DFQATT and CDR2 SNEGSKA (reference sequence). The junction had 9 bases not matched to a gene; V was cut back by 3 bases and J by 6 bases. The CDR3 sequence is CSASRGGTHDTQYF. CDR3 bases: TGCAGTGCTAGCCGCGGGGGAACACACGATACGCAGTATTTT.

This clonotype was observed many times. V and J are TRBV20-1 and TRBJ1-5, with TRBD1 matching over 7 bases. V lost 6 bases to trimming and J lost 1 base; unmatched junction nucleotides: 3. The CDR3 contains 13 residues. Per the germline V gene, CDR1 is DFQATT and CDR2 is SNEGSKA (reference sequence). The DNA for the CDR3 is TGCAGTGCCCCGACAGGGAGCAATCAGCCCCAGCATTTT. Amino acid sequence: CSAPTGSNQPQHF.

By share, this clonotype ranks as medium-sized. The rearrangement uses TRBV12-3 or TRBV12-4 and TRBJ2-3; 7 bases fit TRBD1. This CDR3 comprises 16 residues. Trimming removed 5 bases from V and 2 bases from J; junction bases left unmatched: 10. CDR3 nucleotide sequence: TGTGCCAGCAGTATCAGGGGGTTTAGTGACACAGATACGCAGTATTTT. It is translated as CASSIRGFSDTDTQYF.

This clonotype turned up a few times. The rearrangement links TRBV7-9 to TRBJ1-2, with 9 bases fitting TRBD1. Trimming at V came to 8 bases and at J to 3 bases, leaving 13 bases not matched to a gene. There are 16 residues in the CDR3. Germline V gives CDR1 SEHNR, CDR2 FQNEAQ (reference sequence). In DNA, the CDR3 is TGTGCCAGCCTTGGGGTTTGGGACAGGGAGGACTATGGCTACACCTTC. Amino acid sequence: CASLGVWDREDYGYTF. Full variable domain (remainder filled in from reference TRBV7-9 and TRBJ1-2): DTGVSQNPRHKITKRGQNVTFRCDPISEHNRLYWYRQTLGQGPEFLTYFQNEAQLEKSRLLSDRFSAERPKGSFSTLEIQRTEQGDSAMYLCASLGVWDREDYGYTFGSGTRLTVV.

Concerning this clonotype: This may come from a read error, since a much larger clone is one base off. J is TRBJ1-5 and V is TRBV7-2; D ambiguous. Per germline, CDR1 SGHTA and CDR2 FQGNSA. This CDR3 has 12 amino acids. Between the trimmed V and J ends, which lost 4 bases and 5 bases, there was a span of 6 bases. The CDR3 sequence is CASSSLDQPQHF. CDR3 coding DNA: TGTGCCAGCAGCTCACTAGATCAGCCCCAGCATTTT. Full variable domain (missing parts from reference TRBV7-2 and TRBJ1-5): GAGVSQSPSNKVTEKGKDVELRCDPISGHTALYWYRQSLGQGLEFLIYFQGNSAPDKSGLPSDRFSAERTGGSVSTLTIQRTQQEDSAVYLCASSSLDQPQHFGDGTRLSIL.

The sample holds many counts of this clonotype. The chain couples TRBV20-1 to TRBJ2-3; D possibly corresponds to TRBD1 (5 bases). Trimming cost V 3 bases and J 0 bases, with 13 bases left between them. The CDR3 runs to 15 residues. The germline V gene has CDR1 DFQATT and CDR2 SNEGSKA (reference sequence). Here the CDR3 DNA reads TGCAGTGCTAGGCCTTGGGGCACTAGCACAGATACGCAGTATTTT. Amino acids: CSARPWGTSTDTQYF.

CDR3 in amino acids: CASSDRAGLGGNTEAFF. The CDR3 DNA reads as TGTGCCAGCAGTGATAGGGCGGGCCTAGGGGGGAACACTGAAGCTTTCTTT. The chain combines TRBV6-1 with TRBJ1-1; TRBD1 is a possible D gene (6 bases). Trimming took 3 bases from V and 1 from J, leaving 18 bases between them. This CDR3 contains 17 residues. Per the germline V gene, CDR1 is MNHNS and CDR2 is SASEGT.

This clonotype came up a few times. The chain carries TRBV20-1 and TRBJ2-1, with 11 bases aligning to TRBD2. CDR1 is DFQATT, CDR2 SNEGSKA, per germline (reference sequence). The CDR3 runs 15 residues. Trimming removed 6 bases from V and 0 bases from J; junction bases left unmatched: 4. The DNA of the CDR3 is TGCAGTGCGGCCGGGACTAGCGGCTCCTACAATGAGCAGTTCTTC. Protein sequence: CSAAGTSGSYNEQFF.

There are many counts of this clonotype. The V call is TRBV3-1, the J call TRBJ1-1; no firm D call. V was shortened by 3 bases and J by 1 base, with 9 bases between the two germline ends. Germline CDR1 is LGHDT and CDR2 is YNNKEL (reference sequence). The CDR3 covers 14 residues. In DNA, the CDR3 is TGTGCCAGCAGCCAGGGCTTTAAGAACACTGAAGCTTTCTTT. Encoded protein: CASSQGFKNTEAFF.

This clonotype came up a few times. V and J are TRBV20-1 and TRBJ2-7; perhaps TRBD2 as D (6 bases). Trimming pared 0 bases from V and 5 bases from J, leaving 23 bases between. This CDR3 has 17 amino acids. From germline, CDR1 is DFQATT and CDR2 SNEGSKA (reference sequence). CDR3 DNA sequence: TGCAGTGCTAGAGATCGGGAGACAGAGATGAACCCCCACGAGCAGTACTTC. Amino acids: CSARDRETEMNPHEQYF.

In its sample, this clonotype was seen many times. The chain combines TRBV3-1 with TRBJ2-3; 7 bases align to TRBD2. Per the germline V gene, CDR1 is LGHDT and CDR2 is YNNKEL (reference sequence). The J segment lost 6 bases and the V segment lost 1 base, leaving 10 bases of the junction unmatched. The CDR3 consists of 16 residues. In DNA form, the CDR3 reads TGTGCCAGCAGCCAAGTCTCGGGGAGGGCCGAGGATACGCAGTATTTT. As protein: CASSQVSGRAEDTQYF.

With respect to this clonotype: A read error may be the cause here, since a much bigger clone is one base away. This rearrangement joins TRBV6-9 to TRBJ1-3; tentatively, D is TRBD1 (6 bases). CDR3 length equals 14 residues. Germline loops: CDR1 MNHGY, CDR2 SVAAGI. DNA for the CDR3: TGTGCCGGCAGTTTAGGGGGTTCTGGAAACACCATATATTTT. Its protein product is CAGSLGGSGNTIYF.

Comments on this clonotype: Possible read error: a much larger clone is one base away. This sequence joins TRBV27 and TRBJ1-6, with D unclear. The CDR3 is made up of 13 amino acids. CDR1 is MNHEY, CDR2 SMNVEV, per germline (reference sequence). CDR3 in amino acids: CAGSLPLPSPLHF. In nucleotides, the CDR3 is TGTGCCGGCAGTTTACCCCTACCCTCACCCCTCCACTTT.

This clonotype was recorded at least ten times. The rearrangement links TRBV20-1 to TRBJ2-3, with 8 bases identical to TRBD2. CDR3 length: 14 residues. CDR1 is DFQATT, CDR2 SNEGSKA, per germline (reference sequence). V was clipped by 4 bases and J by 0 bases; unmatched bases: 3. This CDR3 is CSATGTRSTDTQYF. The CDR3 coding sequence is TGCAGTGCTACCGGGACTAGGAGCACAGATACGCAGTATTTT.

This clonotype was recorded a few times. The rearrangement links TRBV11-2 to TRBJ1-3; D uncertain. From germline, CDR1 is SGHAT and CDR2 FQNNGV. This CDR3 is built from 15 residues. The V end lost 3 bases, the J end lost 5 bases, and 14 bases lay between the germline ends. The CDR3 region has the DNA TGTGCCAGCAGCTTGCCCCGGTACGAACGAAACACCATATATTTT. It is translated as CASSLPRYERNTIYF.

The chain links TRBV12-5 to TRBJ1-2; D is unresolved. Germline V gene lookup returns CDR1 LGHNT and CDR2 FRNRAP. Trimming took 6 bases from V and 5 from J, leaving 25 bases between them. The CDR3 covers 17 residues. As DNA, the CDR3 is TGTGCTAGTGGCACCCCCGTTGCCACCCTAGAGATGTATGGCTACACCTTC. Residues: CASGTPVATLEMYGYTF. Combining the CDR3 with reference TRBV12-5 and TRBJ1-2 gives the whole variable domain DARVTQTPRHKVTEMGQEVTMRCQPILGHNTVFWYRQTMMQGLELLAYFRNRAPLDDSGMPKDRFSAEMPDATLATLKIQPSEPRDSAVYFCASGTPVATLEMYGYTFGSGTRLTVV.

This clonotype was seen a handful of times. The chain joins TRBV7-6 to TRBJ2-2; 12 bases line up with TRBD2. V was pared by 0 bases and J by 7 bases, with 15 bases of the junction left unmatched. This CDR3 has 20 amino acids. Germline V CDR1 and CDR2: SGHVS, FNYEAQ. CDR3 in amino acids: CASSLAGIGLAGPGGGELFF. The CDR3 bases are TGTGCCAGCAGCTTAGCGGGGATTGGACTAGCGGGACCCGGAGGCGGGGAGCTGTTTTTT.

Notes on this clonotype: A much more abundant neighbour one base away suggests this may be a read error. CDR3 nucleotides: TGTGCCAGCAGCTTATCAGGCCATGAGCGGTTCTTC. Amino acid sequence: CASSLSGHERFF. The V and J genes are TRBV7-9 and TRBJ2-1; D is undetermined. The germline V gene has CDR1 SEHNR and CDR2 FQNEAQ (reference sequence). The CDR3 is 12 amino acids.